This T cell receptor (beta chain) came from a study of identical twins. Notes on the study in general: Conclusions rested on cross-sectional statistics rather than following the same donors. The study found weaker excess twin sharing in beta out-of-frame sequences.

On this clonotype itself: Its antigen is unknown.

TCRdb processed the 5' RACE reads anew with MiXCR; each CDR3 protein has one entry. Of 750,000 to 950,000 distinct CDR3 sequences detected, roughly 12% appear once; the ten largest clones hold 1.5% to 2%. CDR3 length: 16 residues. The V gene lost 0 bases and the J gene lost 4 bases, with 14 bases spanning the gap. CDR1 is SGHRS, CDR2 YFSETQ, per germline. This sample also appeared in a second study, on yellow fever vaccine responses in identical twins. From that report: Reports say the vaccine T cell response in twins looked partly convergent and partly personalized.

The clonotype originates from a woman aged 18-29 years in good health. Sequenced material: PBMCs. The chain links TRBV5-1 to TRBJ1-5; D uncertain. CDR3 residues: CASSLAGLGGNQPQHF. In nucleotides, the CDR3 is TGCGCCAGCAGCTTGGCCGGGTTGGGAGGGAATCAGCCCCAGCATTTT. Full variable domain (missing parts from reference TRBV5-1 and TRBJ1-5): KAGVTQTPRYLIKTRGQQVTLSCSPISGHRSVSWYQQTPGQGLQFLFEYFSETQRNKGNFPGRFSGRQFSNSRSEMNVSTLELGDSALYLCASSLAGLGGNQPQHFGDGTRLSIL.